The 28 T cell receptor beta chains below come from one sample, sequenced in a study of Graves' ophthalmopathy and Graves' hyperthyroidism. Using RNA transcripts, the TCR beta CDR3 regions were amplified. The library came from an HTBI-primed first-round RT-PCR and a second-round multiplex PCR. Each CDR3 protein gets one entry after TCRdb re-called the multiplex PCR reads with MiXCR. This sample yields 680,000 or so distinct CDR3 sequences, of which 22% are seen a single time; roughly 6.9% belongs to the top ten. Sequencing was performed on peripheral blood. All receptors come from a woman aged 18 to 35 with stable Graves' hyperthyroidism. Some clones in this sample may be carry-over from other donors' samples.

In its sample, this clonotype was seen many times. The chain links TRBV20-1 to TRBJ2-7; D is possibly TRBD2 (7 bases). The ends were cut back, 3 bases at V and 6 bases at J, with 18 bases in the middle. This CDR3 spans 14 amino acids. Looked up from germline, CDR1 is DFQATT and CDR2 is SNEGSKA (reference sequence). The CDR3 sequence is CSASRGAQIGEQYF. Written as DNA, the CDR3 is TGCAGTGCTAGCCGGGGGGCGCAGATCGGCGAGCAGTACTTC.

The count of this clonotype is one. The CDR3, as DNA: TGTGCCAGCAGTTCCGGGACAGGGGTTGAGACCCAGTACTTC. The encoded protein is CASSSGTGVETQYF. V is TRBV6-5 and J is TRBJ2-5; 10 bases agree with TRBD1. Germline V gene data show CDR1 as MNHEY and CDR2 as SVGAGI. V lost 4 bases to trimming and J lost 5 bases; unmatched junction nucleotides: 4. The CDR3 consists of 14 residues.

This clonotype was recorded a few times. This chain's CDR3 is CASSDLTGADNQPQHF. Here the CDR3 DNA reads TGTGCCAGCAGTGACCTGACAGGGGCGGACAATCAGCCCCAGCATTTT. The V call is TRBV2, the J call TRBJ1-5, with TRBD1 matching over 8 bases. Looked up from germline, CDR1 is SNHLY and CDR2 is FYNNEI. The CDR3 consists of 16 residues. Germline trimming cut 3 bases from V and 3 bases from J; bases unmatched to any gene: 7.

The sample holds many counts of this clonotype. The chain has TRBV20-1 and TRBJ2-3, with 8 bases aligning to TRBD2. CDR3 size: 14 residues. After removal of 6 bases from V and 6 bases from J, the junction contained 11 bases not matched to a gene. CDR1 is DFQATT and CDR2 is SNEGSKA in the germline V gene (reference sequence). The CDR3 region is CSAHAGGRRDTQYF. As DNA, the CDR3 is TGCAGTGCCCACGCGGGAGGCAGACGGGATACGCAGTATTTT.

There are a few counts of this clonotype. CDR3 DNA sequence: TGTGCCAGCAGTAAACAGGGGGCTCAGGAGACCCAGTACTTC. This encodes CASSKQGAQETQYF. The chain employs TRBV6-1 and TRBJ2-5; TRBD1 agrees at 9 bases. This CDR3 spans 14 amino acids. Germline-derived CDR1 and CDR2 are MNHNS and SASEGT. The V and J ends lost 5 bases and 5 bases, in that order; junction bases with no gene match: 6.

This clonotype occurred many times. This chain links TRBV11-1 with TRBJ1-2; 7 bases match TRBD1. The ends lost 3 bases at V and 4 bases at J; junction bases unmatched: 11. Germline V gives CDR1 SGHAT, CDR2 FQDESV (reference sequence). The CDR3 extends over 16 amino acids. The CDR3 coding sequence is TGTGCCAGCAGCTTGATGACAGGGAGAGCCTTCTATGGCTACACCTTC. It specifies CASSLMTGRAFYGYTF. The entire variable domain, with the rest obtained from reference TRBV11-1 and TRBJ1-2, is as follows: EAEVAQSPRYKITEKSQAVAFWCDPISGHATLYWYRQILGQGPELLVQFQDESVVDDSQLPKDRFSAERLKGVDSTLKIQPAELGDSAMYLCASSLMTGRAFYGYTFGSGTRLTVV.

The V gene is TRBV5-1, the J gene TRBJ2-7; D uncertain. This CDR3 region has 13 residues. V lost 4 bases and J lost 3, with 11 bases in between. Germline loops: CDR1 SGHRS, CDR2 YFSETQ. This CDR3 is CASSPALGYEQYF. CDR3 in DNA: TGCGCCAGCAGCCCCGCTTTGGGCTACGAGCAGTACTTC.

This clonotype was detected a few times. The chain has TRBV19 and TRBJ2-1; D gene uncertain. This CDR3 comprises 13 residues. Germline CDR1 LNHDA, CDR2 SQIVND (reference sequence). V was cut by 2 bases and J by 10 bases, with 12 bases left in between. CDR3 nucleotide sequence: TGTGCCAGTAGTATACTGCCTACCCTAGAGCAGTTCTTC. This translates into CASSILPTLEQFF.

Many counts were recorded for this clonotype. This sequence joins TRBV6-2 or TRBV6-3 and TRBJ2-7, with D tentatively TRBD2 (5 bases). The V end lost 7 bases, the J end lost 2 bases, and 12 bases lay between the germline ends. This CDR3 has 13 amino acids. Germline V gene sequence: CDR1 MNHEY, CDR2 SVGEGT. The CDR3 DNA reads TGTGCCAGCACCTTGGGCGGGCCCTACGAGCAGTACTTC. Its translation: CASTLGGPYEQYF.

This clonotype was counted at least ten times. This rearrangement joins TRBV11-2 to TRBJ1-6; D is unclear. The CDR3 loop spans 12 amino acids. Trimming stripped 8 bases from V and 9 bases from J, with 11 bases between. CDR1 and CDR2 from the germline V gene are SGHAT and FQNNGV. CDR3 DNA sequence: TGTGCCAGCTCCTGGACCGGTTCACCCCTCCACTTT. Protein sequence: CASSWTGSPLHF.

The CDR3: CAWSVGQYNSPLHF. DNA of the CDR3: TGTGCCTGGAGTGTCGGACAGTATAATTCACCCCTCCACTTT. The rearrangement joins TRBV30 to TRBJ1-6, with a weak D call TRBD1 (6 bases). CDR3 length: 14 amino acids. Deletions cut 0 bases from V and 4 bases from J, with 7 bases between. Per the germline V gene, CDR1 is GTSNPN and CDR2 is SVGIG (reference sequence). Using reference TRBV30 and TRBJ1-6 for the parts outside the CDR3, the full variable domain is SQTIHQWPATLVQPVGSPLSLECTVEGTSNPNLYWYRQAAGRGLQLLFYSVGIGQISSEVPQNLSASRPQDRQFILSSKKLLLSDSGFYLCAWSVGQYNSPLHFGNGTRLTVT.

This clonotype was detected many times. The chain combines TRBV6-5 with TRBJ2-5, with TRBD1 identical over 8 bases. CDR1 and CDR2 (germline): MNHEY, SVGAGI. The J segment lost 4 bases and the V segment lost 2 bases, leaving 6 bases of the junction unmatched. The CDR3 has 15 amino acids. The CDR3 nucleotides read TGTGCCAGCAGTTACCAGGGGGCGAAAGGAGAGACCCAGTACTTC. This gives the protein CASSYQGAKGETQYF.

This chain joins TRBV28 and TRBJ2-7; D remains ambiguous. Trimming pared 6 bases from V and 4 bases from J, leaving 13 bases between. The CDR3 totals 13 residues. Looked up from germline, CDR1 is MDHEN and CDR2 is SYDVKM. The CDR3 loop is CASRADNGYEQYF. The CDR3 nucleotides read TGTGCCAGCAGGGCCGACAACGGATACGAGCAGTACTTC.

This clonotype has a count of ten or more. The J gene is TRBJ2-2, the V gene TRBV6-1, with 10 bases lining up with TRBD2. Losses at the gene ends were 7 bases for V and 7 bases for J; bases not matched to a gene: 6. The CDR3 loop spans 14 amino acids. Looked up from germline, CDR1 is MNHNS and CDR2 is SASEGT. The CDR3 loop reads CASTTEREGGELFF. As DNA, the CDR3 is TGTGCCAGCACTACGGAGCGGGAGGGCGGGGAGCTGTTTTTT.

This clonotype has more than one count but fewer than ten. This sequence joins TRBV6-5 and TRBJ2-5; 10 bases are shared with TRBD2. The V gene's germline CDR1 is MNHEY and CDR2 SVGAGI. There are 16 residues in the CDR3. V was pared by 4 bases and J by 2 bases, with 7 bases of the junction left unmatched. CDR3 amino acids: CASSSLLAGLQETQYF. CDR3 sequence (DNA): TGTGCCAGCAGTTCCTTACTAGCGGGGCTACAAGAGACCCAGTACTTC.

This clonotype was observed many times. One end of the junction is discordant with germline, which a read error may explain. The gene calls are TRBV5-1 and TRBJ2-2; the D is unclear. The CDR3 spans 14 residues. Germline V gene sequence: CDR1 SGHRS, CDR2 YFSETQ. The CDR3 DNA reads TGCGCCTGCAGCTTGGTGGTTAACACCGGGGAGCTGTTTTTT. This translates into CACSLVVNTGELFF. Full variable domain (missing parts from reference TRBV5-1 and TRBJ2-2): KAGVTQTPRYLIKTRGQQVTLSCSPISGHRSVSWYQQTPGQGLQFLFEYFSETQRNKGNFPGRFSGRQFSNSRSEMNVSTLELGDSALYLCACSLVVNTGELFFGEGSRLTVL.

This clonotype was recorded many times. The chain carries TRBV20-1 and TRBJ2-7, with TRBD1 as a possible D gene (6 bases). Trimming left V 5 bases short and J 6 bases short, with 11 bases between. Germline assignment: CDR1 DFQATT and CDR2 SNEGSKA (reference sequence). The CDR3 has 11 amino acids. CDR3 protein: CSAFSRGEQYF. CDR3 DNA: TGCAGTGCTTTTTCCAGGGGCGAGCAGTACTTC.

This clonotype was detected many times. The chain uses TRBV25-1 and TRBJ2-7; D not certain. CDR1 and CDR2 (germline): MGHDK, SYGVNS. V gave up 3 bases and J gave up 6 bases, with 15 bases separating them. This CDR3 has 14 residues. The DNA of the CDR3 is TGTGCCAGCAGTGATCGAACCAGGATGGCCGAGCAGTACTTC. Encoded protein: CASSDRTRMAEQYF.

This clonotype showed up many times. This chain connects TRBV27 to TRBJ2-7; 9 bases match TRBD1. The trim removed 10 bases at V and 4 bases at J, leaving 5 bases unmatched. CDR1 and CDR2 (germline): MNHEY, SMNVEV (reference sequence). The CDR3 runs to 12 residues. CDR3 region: CATRDRDYEQYF. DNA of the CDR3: TGTGCCACCAGGGACAGGGATTACGAGCAGTACTTC.

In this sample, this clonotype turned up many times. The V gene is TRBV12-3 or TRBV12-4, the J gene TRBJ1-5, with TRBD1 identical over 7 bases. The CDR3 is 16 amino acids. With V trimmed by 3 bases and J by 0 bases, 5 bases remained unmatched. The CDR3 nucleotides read TGTGCCAGCAGTTTGGGGACAGAACCTAGCAATCAGCCCCAGCATTTT. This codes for CASSLGTEPSNQPQHF.

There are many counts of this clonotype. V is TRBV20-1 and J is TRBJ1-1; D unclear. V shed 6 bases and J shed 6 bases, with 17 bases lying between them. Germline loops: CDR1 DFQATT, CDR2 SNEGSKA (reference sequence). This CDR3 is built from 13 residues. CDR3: CSAHIVLGAEAFF. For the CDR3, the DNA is TGCAGTGCCCATATAGTTCTCGGCGCTGAAGCTTTCTTT.

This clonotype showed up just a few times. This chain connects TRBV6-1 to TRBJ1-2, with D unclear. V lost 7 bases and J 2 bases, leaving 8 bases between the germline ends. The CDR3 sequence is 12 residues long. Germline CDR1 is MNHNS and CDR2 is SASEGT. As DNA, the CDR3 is TGTGCCAGCAATCTGAAAAACTATGGCTACACCTTC. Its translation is CASNLKNYGYTF.

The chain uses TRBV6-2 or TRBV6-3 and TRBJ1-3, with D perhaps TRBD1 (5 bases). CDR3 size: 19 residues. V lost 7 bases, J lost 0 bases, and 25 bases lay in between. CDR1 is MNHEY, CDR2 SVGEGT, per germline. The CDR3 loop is CASTPGRRRGDTSGNTIYF. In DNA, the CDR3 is TGTGCCAGCACCCCGGGACGCCGCCGGGGTGATACCTCTGGAAACACCATATATTTT.

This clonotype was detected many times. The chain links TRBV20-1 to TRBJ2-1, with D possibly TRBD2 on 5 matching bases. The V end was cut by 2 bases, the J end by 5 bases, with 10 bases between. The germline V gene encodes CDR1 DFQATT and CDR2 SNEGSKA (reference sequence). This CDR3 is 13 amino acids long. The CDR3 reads CSARRSGNNEQFF. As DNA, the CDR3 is TGCAGTGCTAGACGGAGCGGAAACAATGAGCAGTTCTTC.

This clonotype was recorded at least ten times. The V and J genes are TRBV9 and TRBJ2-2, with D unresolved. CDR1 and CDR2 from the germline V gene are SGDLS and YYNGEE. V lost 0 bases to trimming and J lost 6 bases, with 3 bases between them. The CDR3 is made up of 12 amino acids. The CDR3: CASSVVAGELFF. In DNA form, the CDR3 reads TGTGCCAGCAGCGTAGTAGCCGGGGAGCTGTTTTTT.

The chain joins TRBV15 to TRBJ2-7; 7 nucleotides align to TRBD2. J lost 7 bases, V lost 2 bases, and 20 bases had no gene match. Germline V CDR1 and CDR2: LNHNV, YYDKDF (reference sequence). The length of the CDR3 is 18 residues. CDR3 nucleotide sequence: TGTGCCACCAGCAGACCCACACTGGGGGGGAGGGCGAATGGGGAGCAGTACTTC. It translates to CATSRPTLGGRANGEQYF.

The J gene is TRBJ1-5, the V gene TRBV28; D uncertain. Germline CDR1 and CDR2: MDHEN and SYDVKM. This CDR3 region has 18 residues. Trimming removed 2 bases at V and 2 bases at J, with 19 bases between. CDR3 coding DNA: TGTGCCAGCAGTTTACGTGGGTGGTATGGTTTTGGCAATCAGCCCCAGCATTTT. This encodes CASSLRGWYGFGNQPQHF.

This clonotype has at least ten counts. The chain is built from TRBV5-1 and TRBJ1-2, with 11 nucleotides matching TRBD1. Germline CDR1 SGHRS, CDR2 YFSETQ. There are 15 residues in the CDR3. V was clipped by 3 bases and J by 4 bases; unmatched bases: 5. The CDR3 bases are TGCGCCAGCAGCTCCGGACAGGGGGCTGTCTATGGCTACACCTTC. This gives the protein CASSSGQGAVYGYTF.